This TCR beta chain was obtained from a study of blood T cells in healthy people across ages. A word on this clonotype: The antigen is undetermined.

Study-level points and caveats: Among long-lived donors, naive CD4+ cells were more numerous and diversity higher than in aged donors.

Alongside a J-beta primer mix, a sample-barcoded 5' primer served in a second PCR lasting about 7 to 12 cycles. MiXCR, run by TCRdb on the 5' RACE reads, gives a single entry per CDR3 protein. Of about 900,000 distinct CDR3 sequences listed, 62% are singletons. The sequenced sample consisted of blood. The clonotype comes from a young man in good health.

The chain's CDR3 is CASSLLGGYGNSPLHF. The CDR3 DNA follows: TGTGCCAGCAGCCTTCTAGGGGGCTACGGTAATTCACCCCTCCACTTT. This chain links TRBV4-2 with TRBJ1-6; 7 bases map to TRBD1. With V trimmed by 4 bases and J by 6 bases, 9 bases remained unmatched. Germline V CDR1 and CDR2: LGHNA, YNFKEQ. CDR3 length equals 16 residues.